The rows below give T cell receptor beta chains drawn from one sample of a study of glioma-infiltrating T cells. TCRdb redid the calling of the multiplex PCR reads with MiXCR, one entry per CDR3 protein. The data contain 100,000 to 150,000 distinct CDR3 sequences, around 23% of them singletons. The sequenced sample consisted of glioma tissue, nonneoplastic brain tissue, or PBMCs (not recorded which). The receptors originated from a human donor with low-grade glioma or glioblastoma, undergoing nonglioma brain surgery, or in good health (not recorded which). Both conserved end residues are part of each CDR3. The D gene is left open where the match is weak. Clone sizes are given selectively: once, few, many, or a class where the clone is expanded.

size: many
J: TRBJ2-5
V: TRBV15
D: .
DNA: TGTGCCACCAGCAGAGATCTGGGCATCCAAGAGACCCAGTACTTC
CDR3: CATSRDLGIQETQYF

size: few
J: TRBJ2-3
V: TRBV4-3
D: .
DNA: TGCGCCAGCAGCCCTGTCGCCACAGGGATAAGCACAGATACGCAGTATTTT
CDR3: CASSPVATGISTDTQYF

size: many
J: TRBJ1-1
V: TRBV28
D: .
DNA: TGTGCCAGCAGTTTATACAGCATGAACACTGAAGCTTTCTTT
CDR3: CASSLYSMNTEAFF

size: .
J: TRBJ2-4
V: TRBV12-3/TRBV12-4
D: .
DNA: TGTGCCAGCAGTTCTAGGACTATGGGGCAAAACATTCAGTACTTC
CDR3: CASSSRTMGQNIQYF

size: many
J: TRBJ2-5
V: TRBV28
D: TRBD1
DNA: TGTGCCAGCAGTTTAGGACAGGGAAGGGAGACCCAGTACTTC
CDR3: CASSLGQGRETQYF

size: many
J: TRBJ2-3
V: TRBV2
D: .
DNA: TGTGCCAGCAGTGAAGCCACGGACTTCCGCACAGATACGCAGTATTTT
CDR3: CASSEATDFRTDTQYF

size: many
J: TRBJ2-4
V: TRBV6-1
D: .
DNA: TGTGCCAGCAGGTGGACTGAGGCAGTGGCCAAAAACATTCAGTACTTC
CDR3: CASRWTEAVAKNIQYF

size: many
J: TRBJ2-7
V: TRBV7-2
D: .
DNA: TGTGCCAGCAGACCCGGGACATATGGTAACGAGCAGTACTTC
CDR3: CASRPGTYGNEQYF

size: many
J: TRBJ2-3
V: TRBV4-3
D: .
DNA: TGCGCCAGCAGCCAAGATTACCAGGGTGCAGATACGCAGTATTTT
CDR3: CASSQDYQGADTQYF

size: .
J: TRBJ1-5
V: TRBV10-3
D: TRBD1
DNA: TGTTCCATCAGCCGGGACAGGGACAATCAGCCCCAGCATTTT
CDR3: CSISRDRDNQPQHF

size: many
J: TRBJ1-4
V: TRBV6-1
D: .
DNA: TGTGCCAGCAGTGATCCCAGGGCGGTTTCTGGGGAAAAACTGTTTTTT
CDR3: CASSDPRAVSGEKLFF

size: few
J: TRBJ2-1
V: TRBV11-2
D: TRBD2
DNA: TGTGCCAGCAGCTCCCGAGCGGGAGATTTTAAGAATGAGCAGTTCTTC
CDR3: CASSSRAGDFKNEQFF

size: .
J: TRBJ1-1
V: TRBV7-9
D: .
DNA: TGTGCCAGCAGCCCTATACTCAGAGTGAACACTGAAGTTTTCTTT
CDR3: CASSPILRVNTEVFF

size: .
J: TRBJ2-7
V: TRBV29-1
D: .
DNA: TGCAGCGTGCACCGAGGCGGGTCCGAGCAGTACTTC
CDR3: CSVHRGGSEQYF

size: .
J: TRBJ2-3
V: TRBV7-9
D: TRBD2
DNA: TGTGCCAGCAGCTTAGCGCTAGGACTAGCGGGGGATACGCAGTATTTT
CDR3: CASSLALGLAGDTQYF

size: many
J: TRBJ2-7
V: TRBV7-9
D: TRBD1
DNA: TGTGCCAGCAGCTTCGCAGGACAGGGGAACTACGAGCAGTACTTC
CDR3: CASSFAGQGNYEQYF

size: many
J: TRBJ2-7
V: TRBV28
D: TRBD2
DNA: TGTGCCAGCTTAGCGGGAGTGGGGTACGAGCAGTACTTC
CDR3: CASLAGVGYEQYF

size: many
J: TRBJ2-2
V: TRBV6-1
D: .
DNA: TGTGCCACCCAACGGGGGGACAGTTGGGGCGGGGAGCTGTTTTTT
CDR3: CATQRGDSWGGELFF

size: .
J: TRBJ2-3
V: TRBV11-2
D: TRBD1
DNA: TGTGCCAGCAGCCCAAGACAGGGGGGGGGCACAGATACGCAGTATTTT
CDR3: CASSPRQGGGTDTQYF

size: .
J: TRBJ2-7
V: TRBV5-4
D: .
DNA: TGTGCCAGCAGCTTGCGCGGAGGGGGGTACGAGCAGTACTTC
CDR3: CASSLRGGGYEQYF

size: .
J: TRBJ2-7
V: TRBV5-4
D: TRBD2
DNA: TGTGCCAGCAGCTTGGCGGGAGGGCCCCACGAGCAGTACTTC
CDR3: CASSLAGGPHEQYF

size: many
J: TRBJ2-7
V: TRBV20-1
D: .
DNA: TGCAGTGCCTGGGACGGCTCCTACGAGCAGTACTTC
CDR3: CSAWDGSYEQYF

size: few
J: TRBJ2-1
V: TRBV19
D: .
DNA: TGTGCCAGTAGTATACAGGGTAATTACAATGAGCAGTTCTTC
CDR3: CASSIQGNYNEQFF

size: .
J: TRBJ2-7
V: TRBV4-1
D: .
DNA: TGTGCCAGCAGCCTAGGATTATTAGGGGGTGAATACGAGCAGTACTTC
CDR3: CASSLGLLGGEYEQYF

size: many
J: TRBJ1-5
V: TRBV19
D: .
DNA: TGTGCCAGTAGATATTCCGCGGCAGATAGCAATCAGCCCCAGCATTTT
CDR3: CASRYSAADSNQPQHF

size: .
J: TRBJ2-3
V: TRBV12-3/TRBV12-4
D: .
DNA: TGTGCCAGCAGTCTCCATGAGGGGACAGATACGCAGTATTTT
CDR3: CASSLHEGTDTQYF

size: many
J: TRBJ1-6
V: TRBV2
D: .
DNA: TGTGCCAGCAGGACAGGCAGTTTGTCACCCCTCCACTTT
CDR3: CASRTGSLSPLHF

size: .
J: TRBJ1-1
V: TRBV6-2/TRBV6-3
D: .
DNA: TGTGCCACAGGAGGGGCAGGCATCTTCGCTGAAGCTTTCTTT
CDR3: CATGGAGIFAEAFF

size: many
J: TRBJ2-3
V: TRBV6-4
D: .
DNA: TGTGCCAGCAGTAGACGACAGCAGGATACGCAGTATTTT
CDR3: CASSRRQQDTQYF

size: many
J: TRBJ2-5
V: TRBV28
D: .
DNA: TGTGCCAGCACCAACCCCCAAGAGACCCAGTACTTC
CDR3: CASTNPQETQYF

size: many
J: TRBJ2-5
V: TRBV20-1
D: TRBD2
DNA: TGCAGTGCTCCCGCCGGGACTATGAGGGGGACCCAGTACTTC
CDR3: CSAPAGTMRGTQYF

size: .
J: TRBJ2-5
V: TRBV3-1
D: .
DNA: TGTGCCAGCAGCCAGAACGGGCAAGAGACCCAGTACTTC
CDR3: CASSQNGQETQYF

size: .
J: TRBJ2-7
V: TRBV7-9
D: .
DNA: TGCGCCAGCAGCCAAGAGACGGGGGTCTCCTACGAGCAGTACTTC
CDR3: CASSQETGVSYEQYF

size: few
J: TRBJ1-2
V: TRBV29-1
D: TRBD1
DNA: TGCAGCGTTGAAGATCACGGGACAGGTGTCGGCTACACCTTC
CDR3: CSVEDHGTGVGYTF

size: many
J: TRBJ2-2
V: TRBV20-1
D: TRBD2
DNA: TGCAGTGCTAGAGATTTACTAGCGGGTAACACCGGGGAGCTGTTTTTT
CDR3: CSARDLLAGNTGELFF

size: .
J: TRBJ2-7
V: TRBV2
D: .
DNA: TGTGCCAGCAGAGGCCACTTGGACAGTTCCTACGAGCAGTACTTC
CDR3: CASRGHLDSSYEQYF

size: .
J: TRBJ1-1
V: TRBV7-6
D: TRBD1
DNA: TGTGCCAGCAGCTTAAGGTCCCGGGACAGCGCTGAAGCTTTCTTT
CDR3: CASSLRSRDSAEAFF

size: .
J: TRBJ2-3
V: TRBV29-1
D: .
DNA: TGCAGCGTTCGGGGAAGCACAGATACGCAGTATTTT
CDR3: CSVRGSTDTQYF

size: many
J: TRBJ1-3
V: TRBV27
D: .
DNA: TGTGCCAGCAGTTTCGTCACGCCAAACACCATATATTTT
CDR3: CASSFVTPNTIYF

size: .
J: TRBJ2-5
V: TRBV7-3
D: TRBD2
DNA: TGTGCCAGCAGCCTTGAACGCGGGAGGGCCGGTGTTCCCGAGACCCAGTACTTC
CDR3: CASSLERGRAGVPETQYF